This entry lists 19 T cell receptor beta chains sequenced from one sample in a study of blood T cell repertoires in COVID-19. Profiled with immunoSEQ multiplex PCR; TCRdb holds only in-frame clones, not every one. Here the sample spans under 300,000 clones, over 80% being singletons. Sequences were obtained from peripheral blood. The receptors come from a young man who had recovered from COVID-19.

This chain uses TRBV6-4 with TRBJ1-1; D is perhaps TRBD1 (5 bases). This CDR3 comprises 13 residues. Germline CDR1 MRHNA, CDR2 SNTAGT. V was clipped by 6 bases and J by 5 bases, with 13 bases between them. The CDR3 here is CASRAGRGTEAFF. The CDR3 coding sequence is TGTGCCAGCAGGGCAGGCCGGGGGACTGAAGCTTTCTTT.

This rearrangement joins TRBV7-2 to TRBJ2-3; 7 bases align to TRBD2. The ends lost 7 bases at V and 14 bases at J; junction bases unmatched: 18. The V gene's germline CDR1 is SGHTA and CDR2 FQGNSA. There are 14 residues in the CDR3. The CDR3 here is CASTPIGTGGQRYF. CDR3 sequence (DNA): TGTGCCAGCACCCCTATCGGTACGGGGGGTCAGCGGTATTTT.

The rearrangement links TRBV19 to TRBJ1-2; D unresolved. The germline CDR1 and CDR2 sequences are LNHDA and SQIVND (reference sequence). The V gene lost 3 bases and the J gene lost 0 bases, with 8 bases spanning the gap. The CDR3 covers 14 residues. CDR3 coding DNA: TGTGCCAGTAGTATGTTCCCCACTAACTATGGCTACACCTTC. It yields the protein CASSMFPTNYGYTF.

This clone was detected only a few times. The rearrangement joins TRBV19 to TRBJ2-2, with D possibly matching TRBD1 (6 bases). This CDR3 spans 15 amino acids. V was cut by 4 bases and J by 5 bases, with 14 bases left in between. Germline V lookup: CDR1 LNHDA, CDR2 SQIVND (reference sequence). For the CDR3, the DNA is TGTGCCAGTAGTACCAAGGGGGTCCGGACCGGGGAGCTGTTTTTT. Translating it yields CASSTKGVRTGELFF.

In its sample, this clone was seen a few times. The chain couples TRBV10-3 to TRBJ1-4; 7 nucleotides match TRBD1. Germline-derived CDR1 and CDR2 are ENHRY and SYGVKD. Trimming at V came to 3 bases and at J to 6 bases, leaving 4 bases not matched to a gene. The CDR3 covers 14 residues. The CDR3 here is CAISDRQGDEKLFF. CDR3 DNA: TGTGCCATCAGTGATAGACAGGGTGATGAAAAACTGTTTTTT.

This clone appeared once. The CDR3 reads CASSRRQGPSDTQYF. As DNA, the CDR3 is TGTGCCAGCAGCCGAAGACAGGGGCCCTCAGATACGCAGTATTTT. The chain employs TRBV3-1 (or the pseudogene TRBV3-2) and TRBJ2-3, with TRBD1 matching 8 bases. The CDR3 is made up of 15 amino acids. V trimming: 4 bases; J trimming: 4 bases; junction bases outside the gene matches: 7. Germline CDR1 and CDR2: LGHDT and YNNKEL (reference sequence).

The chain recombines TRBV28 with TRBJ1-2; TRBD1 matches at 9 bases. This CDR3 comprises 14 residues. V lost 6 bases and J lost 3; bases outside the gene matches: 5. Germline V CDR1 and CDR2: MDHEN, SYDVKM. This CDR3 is CASSSYRGHYGYTF. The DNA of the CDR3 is TGTGCCAGCAGCTCCTACAGGGGGCACTATGGCTACACCTTC.

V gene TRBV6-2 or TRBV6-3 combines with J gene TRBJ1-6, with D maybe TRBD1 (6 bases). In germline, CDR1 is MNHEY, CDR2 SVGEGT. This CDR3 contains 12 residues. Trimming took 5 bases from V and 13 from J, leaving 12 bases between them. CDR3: CASSPLDRPLHF. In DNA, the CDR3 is TGTGCCAGCAGTCCACTAGACAGGCCCCTCCACTTT.

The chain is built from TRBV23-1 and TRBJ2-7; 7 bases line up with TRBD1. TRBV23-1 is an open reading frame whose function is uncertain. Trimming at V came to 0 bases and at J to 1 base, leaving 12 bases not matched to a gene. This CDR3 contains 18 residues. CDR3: CASSQSMRQGEVSYEQYV. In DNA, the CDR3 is TGCGCCAGCAGTCAATCGATGAGACAGGGAGAAGTTTCCTACGAGCAGTACGTC.

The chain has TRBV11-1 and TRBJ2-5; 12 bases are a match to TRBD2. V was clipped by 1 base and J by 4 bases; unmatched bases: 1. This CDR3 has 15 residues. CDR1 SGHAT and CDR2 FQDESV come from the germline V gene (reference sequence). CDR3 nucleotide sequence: TGTGCCAGCAGCTTAGGACTAGCGGGGGTAGAGACCCAGTACTTC. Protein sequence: CASSLGLAGVETQYF.

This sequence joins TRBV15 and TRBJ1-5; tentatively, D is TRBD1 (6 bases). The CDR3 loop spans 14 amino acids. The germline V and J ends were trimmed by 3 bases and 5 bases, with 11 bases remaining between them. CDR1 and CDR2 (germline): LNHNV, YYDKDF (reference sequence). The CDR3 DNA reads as TGTGCCACCAGCAGGGGGGCCGGGGATCAGCCCCAGCATTTT. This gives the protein CATSRGAGDQPQHF.

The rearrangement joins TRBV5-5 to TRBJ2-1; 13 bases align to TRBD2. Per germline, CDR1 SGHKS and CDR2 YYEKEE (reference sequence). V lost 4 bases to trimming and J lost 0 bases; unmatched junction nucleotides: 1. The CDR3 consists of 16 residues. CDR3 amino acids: CASSRLAGGSYNEQFF. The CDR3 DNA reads TGTGCCAGCAGCCGACTAGCGGGGGGCTCCTACAATGAGCAGTTCTTC.

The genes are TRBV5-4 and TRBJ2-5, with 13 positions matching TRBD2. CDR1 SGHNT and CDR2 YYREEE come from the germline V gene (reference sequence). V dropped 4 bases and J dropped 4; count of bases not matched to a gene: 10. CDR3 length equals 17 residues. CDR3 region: CASSAAGLAGARETQYF. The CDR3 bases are TGTGCCAGCAGCGCCGCCGGACTAGCGGGGGCCAGAGAGACCCAGTACTTC.

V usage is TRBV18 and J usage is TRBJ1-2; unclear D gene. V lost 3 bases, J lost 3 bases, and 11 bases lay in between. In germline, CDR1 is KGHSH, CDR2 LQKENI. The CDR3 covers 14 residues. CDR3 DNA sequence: TGTGCCAGCTCACCCGAGGCTTTGGACTATGGCTACACCTTC. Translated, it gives CASSPEALDYGYTF.

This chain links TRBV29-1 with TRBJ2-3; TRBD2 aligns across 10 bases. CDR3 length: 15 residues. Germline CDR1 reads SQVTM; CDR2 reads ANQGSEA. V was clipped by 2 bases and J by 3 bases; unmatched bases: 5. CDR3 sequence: CSVERSGGVTDTQYF. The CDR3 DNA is TGCAGCGTTGAAAGGAGCGGGGGGGTGACAGATACGCAGTATTTT.

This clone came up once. CDR3 region: CASNRGADYGGYTF. The CDR3 coding sequence is TGTGCCAGCAACCGGGGGGCGGACTATGGAGGCTACACCTTC. J is TRBJ1-2 and V is TRBV28; possible D gene TRBD1, 6 bases. Germline CDR1 MDHEN, CDR2 SYDVKM. The V gene lost 7 bases and the J gene lost 8 bases, with 20 bases spanning the gap. The CDR3 covers 14 residues.

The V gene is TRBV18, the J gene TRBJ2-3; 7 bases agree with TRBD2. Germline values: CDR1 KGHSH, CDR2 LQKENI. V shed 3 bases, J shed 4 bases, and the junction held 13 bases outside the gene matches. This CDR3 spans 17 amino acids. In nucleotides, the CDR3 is TGTGCCAGCTCACCCATAGCGGGCGGCCGAGCCTCAGATACGCAGTATTTT. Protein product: CASSPIAGGRASDTQYF.

CDR3 region: CASSTTGVGANVLTF. In DNA, the CDR3 is TGTGCCAGTAGTACGACAGGGGTTGGGGCCAACGTCCTGACTTTC. The chain uses TRBV19 and TRBJ2-6; 8 bases fit TRBD1. J was trimmed by 3 bases and V by 4 bases; bases with no gene match: 2. The germline gives CDR1 LNHDA, CDR2 SQIVND (reference sequence). The CDR3 spans 15 residues.

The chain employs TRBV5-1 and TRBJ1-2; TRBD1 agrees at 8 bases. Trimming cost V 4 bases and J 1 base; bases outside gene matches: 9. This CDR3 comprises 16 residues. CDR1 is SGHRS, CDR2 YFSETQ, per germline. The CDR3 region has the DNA TGCGCCAGCAGCCCGTCGCTGACAGGGGATAACTATGGCTACACCTTC. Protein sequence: CASSPSLTGDNYGYTF.